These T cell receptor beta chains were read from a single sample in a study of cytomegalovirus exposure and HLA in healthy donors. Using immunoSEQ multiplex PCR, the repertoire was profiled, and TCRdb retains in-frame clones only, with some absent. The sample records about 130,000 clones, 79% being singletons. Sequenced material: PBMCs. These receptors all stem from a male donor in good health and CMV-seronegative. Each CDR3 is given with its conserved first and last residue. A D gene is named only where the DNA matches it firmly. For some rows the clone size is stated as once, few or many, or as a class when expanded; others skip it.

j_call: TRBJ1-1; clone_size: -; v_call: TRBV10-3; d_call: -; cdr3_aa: CAIRPPTGEAFF; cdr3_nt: TGTGCCATCAGACCGCCGACAGGTGAAGCTTTCTTT
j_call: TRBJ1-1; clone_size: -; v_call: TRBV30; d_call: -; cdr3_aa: CAWTRHLNTEAFF; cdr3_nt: TGTGCCTGGACCAGACACCTGAACACTGAAGCTTTCTTT
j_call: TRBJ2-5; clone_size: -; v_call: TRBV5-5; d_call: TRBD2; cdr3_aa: CASSLGLAGGTQYF; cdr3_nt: TGTGCCAGCAGCTTGGGACTAGCGGGGGGGACCCAGTACTTC
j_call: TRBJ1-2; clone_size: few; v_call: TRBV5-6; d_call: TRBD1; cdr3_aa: CASSLGWGQAYGYTF; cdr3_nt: TGTGCCAGCAGCTTGGGATGGGGACAGGCGTATGGCTACACCTTC
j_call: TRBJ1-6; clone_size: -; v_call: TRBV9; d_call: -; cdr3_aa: CASSAGNGGFSPLHF; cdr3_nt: TGTGCCAGCAGCGCAGGGAATGGGGGGTTTTCACCCCTCCACTTT
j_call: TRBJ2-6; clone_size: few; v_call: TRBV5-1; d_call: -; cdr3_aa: CASSLDTGANVLTF; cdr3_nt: TGCGCCAGCAGCCTGGACACTGGGGCCAACGTCCTGACTTTC
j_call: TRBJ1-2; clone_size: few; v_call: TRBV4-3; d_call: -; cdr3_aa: CASSQDPVPLTDSINYGYTF; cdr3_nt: TGCGCCAGCAGCCAAGATCCGGTACCCCTGACAGATTCTATTAACTATGGCTACACCTTC
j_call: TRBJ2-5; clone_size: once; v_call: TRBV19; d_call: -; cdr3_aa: CASSTGHGWTQYF; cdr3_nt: TGTGCCAGTAGTACAGGGCACGGGTGGACCCAGTACTTC
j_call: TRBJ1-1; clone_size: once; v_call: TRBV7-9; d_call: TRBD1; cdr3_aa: CASSPLRGHLENTEAFF; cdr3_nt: TGTGCCAGCAGCCCGCTAAGGGGGCACTTGGAGAACACTGAAGCTTTCTTT
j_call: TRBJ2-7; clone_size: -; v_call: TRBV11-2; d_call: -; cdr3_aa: CASSLEAALSYEQYF; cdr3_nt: TGTGCCAGCAGCTTAGAGGCGGCCCTCTCCTACGAGCAGTACTTC
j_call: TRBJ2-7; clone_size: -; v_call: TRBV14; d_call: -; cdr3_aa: CASSQALGEQYF; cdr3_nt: TGTGCCAGCAGCCAAGCCCTCGGTGAGCAGTACTTC
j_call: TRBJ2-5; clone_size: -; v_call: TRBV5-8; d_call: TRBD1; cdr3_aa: CASSLSQGRETQYF; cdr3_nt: TGTGCCAGCAGCTTGTCACAGGGGCGGGAGACCCAGTACTTC
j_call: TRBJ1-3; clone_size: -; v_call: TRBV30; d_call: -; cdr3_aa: CAWSVIGNTIYF; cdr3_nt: TGTGCCTGGAGTGTAATAGGAAACACCATATATTTT
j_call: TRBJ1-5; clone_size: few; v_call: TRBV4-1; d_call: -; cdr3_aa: CASSQLALNQPQHF; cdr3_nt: TGCGCCAGCAGCCAATTGGCTCTCAATCAGCCCCAGCATTTT
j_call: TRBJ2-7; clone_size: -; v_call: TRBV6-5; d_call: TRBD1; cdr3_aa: CASSYRDRDEQYF; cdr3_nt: TGTGCCAGCAGTTACCGGGACAGGGACGAGCAGTACTTC
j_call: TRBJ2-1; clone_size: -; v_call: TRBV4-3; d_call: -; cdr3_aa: CASSLTANNEQFF; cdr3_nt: TGCGCCAGCAGCCTTACAGCTAACAATGAGCAGTTCTTC
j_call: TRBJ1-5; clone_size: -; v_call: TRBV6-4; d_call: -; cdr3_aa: CASSSDSTSNQPQHF; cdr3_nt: TGTGCCAGCAGTTCCGACAGTACTAGCAATCAGCCCCAGCATTTT
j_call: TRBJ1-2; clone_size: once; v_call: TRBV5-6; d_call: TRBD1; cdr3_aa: CASSYYSGQALYGYTF; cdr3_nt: TGTGCCAGCAGCTATTATTCTGGACAGGCCCTCTATGGCTACACCTTC
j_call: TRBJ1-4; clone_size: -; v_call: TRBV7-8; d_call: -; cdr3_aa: CASSLARGYNEKLFF; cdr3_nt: TGTGCCAGCAGCTTAGCAAGGGGATATAATGAAAAACTGTTTTTT
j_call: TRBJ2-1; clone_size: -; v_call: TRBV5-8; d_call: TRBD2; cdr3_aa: CASYGLAGGRTYNEQFF; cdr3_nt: TGTGCCAGCTACGGGCTAGCGGGGGGACGAACCTACAATGAGCAGTTCTTC
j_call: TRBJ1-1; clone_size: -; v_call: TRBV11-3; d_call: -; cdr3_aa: CASSFDRDGLTRGTEAFF; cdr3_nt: TGTGCCAGCAGCTTTGACCGGGACGGCTTAACCCGGGGGACTGAAGCTTTCTTT
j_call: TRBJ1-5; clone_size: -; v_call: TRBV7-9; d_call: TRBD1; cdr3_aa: CSSSLGQGASNQPQHF; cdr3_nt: TGTTCCAGCAGCCTTGGACAGGGGGCGAGCAATCAGCCCCAGCATTTT